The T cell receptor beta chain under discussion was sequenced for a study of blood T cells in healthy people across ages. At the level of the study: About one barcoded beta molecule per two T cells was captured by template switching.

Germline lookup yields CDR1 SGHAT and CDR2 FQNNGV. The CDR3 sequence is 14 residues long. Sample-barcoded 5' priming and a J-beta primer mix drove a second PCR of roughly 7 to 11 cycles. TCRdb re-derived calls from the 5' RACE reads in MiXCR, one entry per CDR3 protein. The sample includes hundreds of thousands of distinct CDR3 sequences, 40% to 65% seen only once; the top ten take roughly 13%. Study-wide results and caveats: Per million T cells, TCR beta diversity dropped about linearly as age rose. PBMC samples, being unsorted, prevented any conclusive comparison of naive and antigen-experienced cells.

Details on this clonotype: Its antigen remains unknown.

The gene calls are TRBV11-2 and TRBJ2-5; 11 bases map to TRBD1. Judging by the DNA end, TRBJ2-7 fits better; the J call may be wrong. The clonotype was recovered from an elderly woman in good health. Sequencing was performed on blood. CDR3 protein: CASSRRDRGSEQYF. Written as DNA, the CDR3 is TGTGCCAGCAGCCGCCGGGACAGGGGGTCCGAGCAGTACTTC.